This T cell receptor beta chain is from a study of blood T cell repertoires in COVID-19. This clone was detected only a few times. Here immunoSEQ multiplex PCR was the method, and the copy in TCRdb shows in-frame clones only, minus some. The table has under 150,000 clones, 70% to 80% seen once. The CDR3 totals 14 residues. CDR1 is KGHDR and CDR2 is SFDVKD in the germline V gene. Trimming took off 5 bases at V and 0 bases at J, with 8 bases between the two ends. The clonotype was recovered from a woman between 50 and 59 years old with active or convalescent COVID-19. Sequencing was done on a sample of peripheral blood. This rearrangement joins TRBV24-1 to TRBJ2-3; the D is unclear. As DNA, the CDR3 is TGTGCCACCAGTGGGCACGGGAGCACAGATACGCAGTATTTT. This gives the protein CATSGHGSTDTQYF.